This T cell receptor beta chain was recorded in a study of control samples from healthy donors and cancer patients. The CDR3 is 14 residues long. Germline V lookup: CDR1 MDHEN, CDR2 SYDVKM. V lost 3 bases and J 2 bases, leaving 10 bases between the germline ends. Only in-frame clones appear in the TCRdb table, and some are missing; sequencing was by immunoSEQ multiplex PCR. Among about 130,000 clones, about 90% were seen once, and the ten largest hold over 6.5%. This receptor was obtained from a man over 45 with head and neck cancer. The rearrangement links TRBV28 to TRBJ1-1, with a weak D call TRBD1 (5 bases). The specimen was PBMCs. CDR3 DNA sequence: TGTGCCAGCAGTTTTTTAAGGGGAAACACTGAAGCTTTCTTT. It yields the protein CASSFLRGNTEAFF.